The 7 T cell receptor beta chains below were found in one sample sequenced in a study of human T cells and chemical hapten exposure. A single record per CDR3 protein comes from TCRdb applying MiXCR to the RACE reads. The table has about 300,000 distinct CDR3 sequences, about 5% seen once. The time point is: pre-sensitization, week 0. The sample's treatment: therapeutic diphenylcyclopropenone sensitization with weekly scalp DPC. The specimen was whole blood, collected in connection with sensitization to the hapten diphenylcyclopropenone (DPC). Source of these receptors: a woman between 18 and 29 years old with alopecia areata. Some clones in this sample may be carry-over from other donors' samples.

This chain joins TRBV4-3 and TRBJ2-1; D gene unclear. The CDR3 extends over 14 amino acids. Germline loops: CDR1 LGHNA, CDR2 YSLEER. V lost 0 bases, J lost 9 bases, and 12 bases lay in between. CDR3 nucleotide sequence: TGCGCCAGCAGCCAAGATGGATTTAGAGGTGAGCAGTTCTTC. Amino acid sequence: CASSQDGFRGEQFF.

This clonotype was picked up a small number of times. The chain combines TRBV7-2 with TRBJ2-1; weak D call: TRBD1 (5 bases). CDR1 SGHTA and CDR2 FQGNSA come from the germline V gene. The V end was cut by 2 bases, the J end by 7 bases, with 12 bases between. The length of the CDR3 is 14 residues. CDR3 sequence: CASSLFARVNEQFF. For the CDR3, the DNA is TGTGCCAGCAGCTTATTCGCCAGGGTGAATGAGCAGTTCTTC.

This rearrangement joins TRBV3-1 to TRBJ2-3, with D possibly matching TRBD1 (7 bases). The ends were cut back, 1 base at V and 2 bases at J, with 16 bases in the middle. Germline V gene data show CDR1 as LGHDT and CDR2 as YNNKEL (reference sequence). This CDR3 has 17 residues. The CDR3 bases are TGTGCCAGCAGCCAAGGGACAGGCGGGAACCCCACAGATACGCAGTATTTT. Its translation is CASSQGTGGNPTDTQYF.

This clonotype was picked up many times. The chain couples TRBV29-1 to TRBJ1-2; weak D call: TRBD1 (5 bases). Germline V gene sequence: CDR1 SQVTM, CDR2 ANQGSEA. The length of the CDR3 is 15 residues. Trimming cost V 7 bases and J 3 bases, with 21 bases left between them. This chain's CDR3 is CSAERDGGSYYGYTF. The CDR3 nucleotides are TGCAGCGCCGAGAGGGACGGGGGTAGTTACTATGGCTACACCTTC. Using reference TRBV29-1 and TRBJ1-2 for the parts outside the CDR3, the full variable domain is SAVISQKPSRDICQRGTSLTIQCQVDSQVTMMFWYRQQPGQSLTLIATANQGSEATYESGFVIDKFPISRPNLTFSTLTVSNMSPEDSSIYLCSAERDGGSYYGYTFGSGTRLTVV.

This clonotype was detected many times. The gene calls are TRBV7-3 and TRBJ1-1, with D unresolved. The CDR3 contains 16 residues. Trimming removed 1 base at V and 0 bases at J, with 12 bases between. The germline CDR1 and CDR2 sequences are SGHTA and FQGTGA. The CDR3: CASSLSAVNMNTEAFF. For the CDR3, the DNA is TGTGCCAGCAGCTTAAGCGCTGTGAACATGAACACTGAAGCTTTCTTT.

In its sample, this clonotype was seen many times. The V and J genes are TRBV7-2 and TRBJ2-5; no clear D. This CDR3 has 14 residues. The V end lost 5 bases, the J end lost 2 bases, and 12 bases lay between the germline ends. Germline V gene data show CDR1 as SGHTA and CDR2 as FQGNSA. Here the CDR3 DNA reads TGTGCCAGCAGCGGGCTCTCCACGCAAGAGACCCAGTACTTC. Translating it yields CASSGLSTQETQYF. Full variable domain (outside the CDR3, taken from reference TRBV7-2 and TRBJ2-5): GAGVSQSPSNKVTEKGKDVELRCDPISGHTALYWYRQSLGQGLEFLIYFQGNSAPDKSGLPSDRFSAERTGGSVSTLTIQRTQQEDSAVYLCASSGLSTQETQYFGPGTRLLVL.

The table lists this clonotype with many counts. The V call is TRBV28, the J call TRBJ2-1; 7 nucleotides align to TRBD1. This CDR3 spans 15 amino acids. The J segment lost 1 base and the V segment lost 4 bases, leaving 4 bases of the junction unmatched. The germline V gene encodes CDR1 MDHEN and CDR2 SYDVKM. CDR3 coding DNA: TGTGCCAGCAGTTCATGGGGACAGTCCTACAATGAGCAGTTCTTC. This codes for CASSSWGQSYNEQFF.